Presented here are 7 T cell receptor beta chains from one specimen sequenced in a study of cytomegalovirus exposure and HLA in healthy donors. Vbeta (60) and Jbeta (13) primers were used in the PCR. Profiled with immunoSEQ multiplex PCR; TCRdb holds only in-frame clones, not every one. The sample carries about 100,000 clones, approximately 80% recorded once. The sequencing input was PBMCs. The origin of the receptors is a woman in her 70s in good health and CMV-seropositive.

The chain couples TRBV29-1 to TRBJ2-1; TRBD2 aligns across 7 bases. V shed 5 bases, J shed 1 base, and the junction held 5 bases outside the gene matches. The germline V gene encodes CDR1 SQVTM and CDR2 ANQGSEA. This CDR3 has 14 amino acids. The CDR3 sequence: CSVISGPSYNEQFF. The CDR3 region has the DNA TGCAGCGTTATTAGCGGGCCTTCCTACAATGAGCAGTTCTTC.

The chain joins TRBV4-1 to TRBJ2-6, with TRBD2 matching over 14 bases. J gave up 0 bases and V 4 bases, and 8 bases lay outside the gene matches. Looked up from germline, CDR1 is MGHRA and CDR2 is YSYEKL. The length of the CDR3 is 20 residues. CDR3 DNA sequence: TGCGCCAGCAGCCCATTGGGACTAGCGGGAGTTAACTCTGGGGCCAACGTCCTGACTTTC. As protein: CASSPLGLAGVNSGANVLTF.

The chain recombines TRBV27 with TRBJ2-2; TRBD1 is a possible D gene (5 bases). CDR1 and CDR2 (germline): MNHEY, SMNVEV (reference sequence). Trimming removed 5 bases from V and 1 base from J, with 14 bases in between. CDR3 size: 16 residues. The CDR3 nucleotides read TGTGCCAGCAGTCCCGATTTTGGACAGAACACCGGGGAGCTGTTTTTT. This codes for CASSPDFGQNTGELFF.

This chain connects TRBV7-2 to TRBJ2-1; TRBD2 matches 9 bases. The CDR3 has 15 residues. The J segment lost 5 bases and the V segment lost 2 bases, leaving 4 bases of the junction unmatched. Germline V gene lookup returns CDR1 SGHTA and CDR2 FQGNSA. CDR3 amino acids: CASSLLIAGDNEQFF. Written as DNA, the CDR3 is TGTGCCAGCAGCTTATTGATAGCGGGGGACAATGAGCAGTTCTTC.

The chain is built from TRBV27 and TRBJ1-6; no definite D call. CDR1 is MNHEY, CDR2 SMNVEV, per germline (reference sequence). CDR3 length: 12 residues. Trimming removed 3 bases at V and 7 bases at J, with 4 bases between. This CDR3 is CASSFSNSPLHF. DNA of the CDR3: TGTGCCAGCAGTTTTTCAAATTCACCCCTCCACTTT.

The CDR3 loop reads CASSMGGITGELFF. The DNA for the CDR3 is TGTGCCAGTAGTATGGGGGGAATCACCGGGGAGCTGTTTTTT. The rearrangement joins TRBV19 to TRBJ2-2, with TRBD2 as a possible D gene (6 bases). The CDR3 is made up of 14 amino acids. The V end lost 3 bases, the J end lost 4 bases, and 9 bases lay between the germline ends. Per germline, CDR1 LNHDA and CDR2 SQIVND (reference sequence).

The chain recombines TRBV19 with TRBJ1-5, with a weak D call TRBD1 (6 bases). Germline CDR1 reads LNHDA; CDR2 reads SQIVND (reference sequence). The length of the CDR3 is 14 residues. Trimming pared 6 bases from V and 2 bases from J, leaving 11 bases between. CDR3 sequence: CASRQGNGNQPQHF. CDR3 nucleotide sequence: TGTGCCAGTAGACAGGGTAATGGCAATCAGCCCCAGCATTTT.